This T cell receptor (beta chain) was identified during a study of technical replicates of blood from a few donors (dated by TCRdb to about 2017). The CDR1 and CDR2 encoded by the germline V gene are SGHTA and FQGTGA. Spanning cysteine to phenylalanine, the CDR3 consists of 12 amino acids. The sequence is cut down to CDR3 DNA, 36 bases in frame from base 1. Cut back by 0 bases and 9 bases, the V and J ends lie 6 bases apart. The library was produced with the immunoSEQ multiplex PCR assay. The clones in this table, taken by TCRdb from immuneACCESS, are in-frame only. Not every clone is retained; where verified, under half of the shortfall comes from an unresolved V gene, and the cause of the rest is unknown. Within this sample are approximately 73,000 clones, with roughly 96% of them counted one time only. The ten top clones hold roughly 0.35% of the sample. In regard to this clone: What this receptor recognizes is not known. No quality values exist for individual bases; no much larger clone is one base distant.

The rearrangement joined TRBV7-3 to TRBJ2-1, with the identity of the D gene unclear. This receptor was obtained from a human donor in good health. Sequenced sample: T cells isolated from PBMCs. The CDR3 protein: CASSLTTGEQFF. The sequenced DNA: TGTGCCAGCAGCTTAACCACTGGTGAGCAGTTCTTC.